The 12 T cell receptor beta chains reported below all come from one sample, sequenced in a study of T cell responses to AZD1222 COVID-19 vaccine. Sequencing used immunoSEQ multiplex PCR; TCRdb keeps in-frame clones, though not all of them. The sample consists of fewer than 150,000 clones, approximately 88% of them appearing once. The sequencing here drew on peripheral blood, taken 28 days after the second AZD1222 dose. These TCRs come from an adult who received the AZD1222 COVID-19 vaccine.

V gene TRBV4-1 combines with J gene TRBJ1-4; TRBD1 is a possible D gene (5 bases). Germline V gene lookup returns CDR1 MGHRA and CDR2 YSYEKL. V lost 0 bases to trimming and J lost 3 bases, with 14 bases between them. The CDR3 is 17 residues long. CDR3: CASSQDAGGAANEKLFF. As DNA, the CDR3 is TGCGCCAGCAGCCAAGATGCGGGAGGGGCGGCTAATGAAAAACTGTTTTTT.

V is TRBV6-5 and J is TRBJ1-2; TRBD1 matches 9 bases. The germline CDR1 and CDR2 sequences are MNHEY and SVGAGI. Unmatched junction bases numbered 7, after V lost 5 bases and J lost 6 bases. This CDR3 is built from 14 residues. In DNA, the CDR3 is TGTGCCAGCAGTCCCTCGACAGGGGGGAATGGCTACACCTTC. Its translation: CASSPSTGGNGYTF.

The chain employs TRBV6-5 and TRBJ2-5; D unclear. V dropped 2 bases and J dropped 5 bases, with 15 bases sitting between them. The CDR3 consists of 15 residues. The germline V gene encodes CDR1 MNHEY and CDR2 SVGAGI. The CDR3 DNA sequence: TGTGCCAGCAGTTACGGTGGTCCGCCCCTGGAGACCCAGTACTTC. This gives the protein CASSYGGPPLETQYF.

Notes on this clone: The identical CDR3 is also encoded by other nucleotide sequences in the sample. The J gene is TRBJ2-3, the V gene TRBV7-6; D gene unclear. Germline values: CDR1 SGHVS, CDR2 FNYEAQ. This CDR3 region has 13 residues. Trimming removed 5 bases from V and 3 bases from J, with 9 bases in between. The CDR3 DNA sequence: TGTGCCAGCAGCCGAGACCATACAGATACGCAGTATTTT. Protein product: CASSRDHTDTQYF.

As DNA, the CDR3 is TGTGCCAGCAGATACTACAGCCAGGGAGAAGCTTTCTTT. Translation gives CASRYYSQGEAFF. The V and J genes are TRBV28 and TRBJ1-1, with a tentative D call TRBD1 (5 bases). The CDR3 covers 13 residues. Per the germline V gene, CDR1 is MDHEN and CDR2 is SYDVKM. Trimming cost V 6 bases and J 8 bases, with 16 bases left between them.

This chain connects TRBV5-1 to TRBJ1-4; D is ambiguous. Between the trimmed V and J ends, which lost 0 bases and 0 bases, there was a span of 3 bases. CDR1 is SGHRS and CDR2 is YFSETQ in the germline V gene. The CDR3 runs 14 residues. The CDR3 spells CASSLDSTNEKLFF. The CDR3 nucleotides are TGCGCCAGCAGCTTGGACTCAACTAATGAAAAACTGTTTTTT.

The genes are TRBV6-2 or TRBV6-3 and TRBJ2-7, with a weak D call TRBD2 (6 bases). The CDR3 loop spans 11 amino acids. Looked up from germline, CDR1 is MNHEY and CDR2 is SVGEGT. Trimming took off 9 bases at V and 2 bases at J, with 8 bases between the two ends. DNA of the CDR3: TGTGCCAGTAGCGGAACCTACGAGCAGTACTTC. Protein: CASSGTYEQYF.

The chain links TRBV6-5 to TRBJ2-2; D remains unclear. Germline CDR1 reads MNHEY; CDR2 reads SVGAGI. This CDR3 is 15 amino acids long. The germline V and J ends were trimmed by 7 bases and 4 bases, with 16 bases remaining between them. Here the CDR3 reads CASNMDVTPTGELFF. CDR3 nucleotide sequence: TGTGCCAGCAACATGGACGTAACCCCCACCGGGGAGCTGTTTTTT.

In DNA form, the CDR3 reads TGCGCCAGCAGCCAAGAAATCCGGAACACCATATATTTT. Residues: CASSQEIRNTIYF. The J gene is TRBJ1-3, the V gene TRBV4-3; D remains unclear. The CDR3 runs 13 residues. The V gene lost 0 bases and the J gene lost 7 bases, with 7 bases spanning the gap. Germline assignment: CDR1 LGHNA and CDR2 YSLEER.

This rearrangement joins TRBV6-2 or TRBV6-3 to TRBJ2-7; the D gene is possibly TRBD1 (6 bases). Germline V gene sequence: CDR1 MNHEY, CDR2 SVGEGT. This CDR3 has 14 residues. The V and J ends lost 2 bases and 0 bases respectively, with 8 bases between them. CDR3: CASSYQGSSYEQYF. The CDR3 bases are TGTGCCAGCAGTTACCAGGGGAGCTCCTACGAGCAGTACTTC.

The genes are TRBV7-9 and TRBJ1-2, with D possibly being TRBD1 (5 bases). Germline lookup yields CDR1 SEHNR and CDR2 FQNEAQ (reference sequence). This CDR3 is built from 10 residues. With 8 bases removed from V and 13 bases from J, the gap between germline ends came to 14 bases. The CDR3 region has the DNA TGTGCCAGCGAAACCCGGGACTGCACCTTC. It is translated as CASETRDCTF.

The V call is TRBV5-1, the J call TRBJ2-7; D gene uncertain. Germline CDR1 and CDR2: SGHRS and YFSETQ. Deletions cut 4 bases from V and 4 bases from J, with 9 bases between. The CDR3 runs 12 residues. The CDR3 protein is CASSVDGYEQYF. The CDR3 DNA sequence: TGCGCCAGCAGCGTGGACGGTTACGAGCAGTACTTC.